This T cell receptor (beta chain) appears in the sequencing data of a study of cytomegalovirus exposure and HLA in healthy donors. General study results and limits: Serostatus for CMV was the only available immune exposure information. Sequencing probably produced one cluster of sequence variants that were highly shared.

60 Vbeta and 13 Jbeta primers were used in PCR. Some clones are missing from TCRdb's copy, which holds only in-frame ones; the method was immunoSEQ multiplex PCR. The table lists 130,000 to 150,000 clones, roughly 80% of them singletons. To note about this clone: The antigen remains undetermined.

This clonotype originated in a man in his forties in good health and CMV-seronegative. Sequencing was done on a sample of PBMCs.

The CDR3 loop reads CASSLVQAGGSYEQYF. The CDR3 DNA reads TGTGCCAGCAGCTTAGTCCAAGCGGGGGGGTCCTACGAGCAGTACTTC. V gene TRBV7-2 combines with J gene TRBJ2-5; 10 positions match TRBD2. The assigned J gene may be wrong: the sequence end matches TRBJ2-7 better. In germline, CDR1 is SGHTA, CDR2 FQGNSA. CDR3 length: 16 amino acids.